What follows describes a single T cell receptor (beta chain). Its specificity is not known. The data are from a study of cytomegalovirus exposure and HLA in healthy donors. Study-level points and caveats: Sequencing likely generated an artifact that appeared as a cluster of highly shared sequence variants. About 87% or about 30% of the time was how often most TCR beta V segments were productive, according to an earlier analysis. The authors enumerated some 170 TCR beta chains as linked to cytomegalovirus. Follow-up analysis later connected one missense variant in DCLRE1C with trimming of TCR beta V- and J-genes.

CDR3 length: 16 amino acids. Trimming stripped 2 bases from V and 0 bases from J, with 11 bases between. Per the germline V gene, CDR1 is SNHLY and CDR2 is FYNNEI. Primers: 60 Vbeta forward and 13 Jbeta reverse. This table comes from immunoSEQ multiplex PCR, and its TCRdb copy is limited to in-frame clones, with some not included. The sample lists tens of thousands of clones; approximately 81% were seen once. Sequencing was performed on PBMCs. This receptor was identified in a woman aged 25 to 45 in good health and CMV-seropositive. The rearrangement joins TRBV2 to TRBJ2-4, with D tentatively TRBD2 (5 bases). CDR3 residues: CASSESGLLAKNIQYF. DNA of the CDR3: TGTGCCAGCAGTGAAAGTGGACTTTTAGCCAAAAACATTCAGTACTTC.